The 31 T cell receptor beta chains given below trace back to one sample, sequenced in a study of blood T cells in healthy people across ages. Combining a sample-barcoded 5' primer with a J-beta primer mix, a second PCR ran for about 7 to 12 cycles. In TCRdb, the 5' RACE reads were re-called with MiXCR into one record per CDR3 protein. The sample comprises 730,000 or so distinct CDR3 sequences, roughly 43% of which are singletons, and 20% to 25% rests with the top ten. Input material: blood. The receptors originated from a woman aged 60-70 years in good health.

This sequence joins TRBV28 and TRBJ2-4, with D maybe TRBD2 (6 bases). Trimming shortened V by 2 bases and J by 2 bases, and 7 bases separated the two germline ends. The CDR3 sequence is 14 residues long. Germline V CDR1 and CDR2: MDHEN, SYDVKM. The CDR3 bases are TGTGCCAGCAGTTTAGGGGGGACCAAAAACATTCAGTACTTC. Translated, it gives CASSLGGTKNIQYF.

The chain couples TRBV12-3 or TRBV12-4 to TRBJ2-1; D not certain. Trimming stripped 3 bases from V and 4 bases from J, with 13 bases between. The CDR3 is made up of 15 amino acids. The CDR3 sequence: CASSFQRTSYNEQFF. In DNA, the CDR3 is TGTGCCAGCAGTTTCCAACGGACCTCATACAATGAGCAGTTCTTC.

This chain joins TRBV6-2 or TRBV6-3 and TRBJ2-3; 9 nucleotides match TRBD2. Looked up from germline, CDR1 is MNHEY and CDR2 is SVGEGT. CDR3 length: 17 residues. V was clipped by 8 bases and J by 0 bases; unmatched bases: 12. The CDR3 region is CASHGGAGGSSTDTQYF. DNA of the CDR3: TGTGCCAGCCATGGCGGAGCGGGAGGCTCAAGCACAGATACGCAGTATTTT.

As concerns this clonotype: It may be a read error: a sequence one base away is much more abundant. The chain carries TRBV6-2 or TRBV6-3 and TRBJ2-7; a weak D match, TRBD2 (5 bases). In germline, CDR1 is MNHEY, CDR2 SVGEGT. V was pared by 4 bases and J by 5 bases, with 24 bases between. This CDR3 has 17 residues. The CDR3 region is CASSSPPLVGARHEQYF. The CDR3 bases are TGTGCCAGCAGTTCCCCCCCACTAGTGGGAGCTCGCCACGAGCAGTACTTC.

V and J are TRBV10-3 and TRBJ2-1; D may be TRBD2 (5 bases). The germline CDR1 and CDR2 sequences are ENHRY and SYGVKD. V lost 4 bases to trimming and J lost 6 bases, with 16 bases between them. This CDR3 has 15 residues. The CDR3, as DNA: TGTGCCATCAGTGCTAGCCAGCGGAACTGCAATGAGCAGTTCTTC. It codes for CAISASQRNCNEQFF.

The genes are TRBV29-1 and TRBJ2-7; D possibly matches TRBD1 or TRBD2 (6 bases each). Germline CDR1 reads SQVTM; CDR2 reads ANQGSEA. CDR3 length: 14 amino acids. V lost 2 bases, J lost 10 bases, and 21 bases lay in between. The CDR3 loop reads CSVEMGALGGAQYF. Here the CDR3 DNA reads TGCAGCGTTGAAATGGGGGCACTTGGCGGGGCCCAGTACTTC.

This clonotype was observed a handful of times. V gene TRBV2 combines with J gene TRBJ2-1, with 10 positions matching TRBD2. V lost 5 bases to trimming and J lost 6 bases; unmatched junction nucleotides: 7. The V gene's germline CDR1 is SNHLY and CDR2 FYNNEI. The CDR3 consists of 15 residues. The CDR3 reads CASSPSGGAGNEQFF. As DNA, the CDR3 is TGTGCCAGCAGTCCCAGCGGGGGGGCCGGCAATGAGCAGTTCTTC.

The rearrangement joins TRBV4-3 to TRBJ2-5; the D gene is possibly TRBD2 (7 bases). Per the germline V gene, CDR1 is LGHNA and CDR2 is YSLEER. The germline V and J ends were trimmed by 0 bases and 4 bases, with 18 bases remaining between them. The CDR3 has 17 amino acids. The CDR3 bases are TGCGCCAGCAGCCAAGAAAGAAGGGGGGGCCGGGGAGAGACCCAGTACTTC. Translated: CASSQERRGGRGETQYF.

This clonotype appeared a single time. A read error may account for a junction end that differs from germline. This rearrangement joins TRBV7-7 to TRBJ2-1; D is unclear. The CDR3 has 13 residues. Germline V gene sequence: CDR1 SSHAT, CDR2 FNYEAQ (reference sequence). The CDR3 nucleotides read TGTGCTAGCAGCCCCTACGCTGGGAATGAGCAGTTCTTC. This translates into CASSPYAGNEQFF.

A few counts support this clonotype. CDR3 in DNA: TGCAGTGCTAGGGGAGTCGACACTGAAGCTTTCTTT. Protein sequence: CSARGVDTEAFF. The chain is built from TRBV20-1 and TRBJ1-1; D remains ambiguous. The CDR3 runs to 12 residues. Germline assignment: CDR1 DFQATT and CDR2 SNEGSKA (reference sequence). V dropped 3 bases and J dropped 3 bases, with 8 bases sitting between them.

V gene TRBV9 combines with J gene TRBJ2-3; TRBD2 matches at 8 bases. There are 15 residues in the CDR3. Germline assignment: CDR1 SGDLS and CDR2 YYNGEE. V shed 3 bases, J shed 4 bases, and the junction held 7 bases outside the gene matches. CDR3 bases: TGTGCCAGCAGCGAGGGGACCGGGGGGGCAGATACGCAGTATTTT. Translating it yields CASSEGTGGADTQYF.

CDR3 loop: CASSLAPLTGGYDSPLHF. Written as DNA, the CDR3 is TGCGCCAGCAGCTTGGCGCCACTGACAGGGGGGTATGATTCACCCCTCCACTTT. The chain is built from TRBV5-1 and TRBJ1-6; 9 bases are a match to TRBD1. CDR3 length: 18 amino acids. The ends lost 0 bases at V and 8 bases at J; junction bases unmatched: 12. Germline CDR1 and CDR2: SGHRS and YFSETQ.

This clonotype was recorded a few times. The chain uses TRBV5-1 and TRBJ2-5; the D call may be TRBD1 or TRBD2 (5 bases each). V dropped 5 bases and J dropped 0 bases, with 17 bases sitting between them. This CDR3 region has 16 residues. The germline CDR1 and CDR2 sequences are SGHRS and YFSETQ. CDR3 amino acids: CASSRKTWGNQETQYF. The CDR3 DNA reads TGCGCCAGCAGTCGAAAGACTTGGGGGAACCAAGAGACCCAGTACTTC.

The chain is built from TRBV11-2 and TRBJ2-3; D is unresolved. Deletions cut 2 bases from V and 4 bases from J, with 16 bases between. Germline assignment: CDR1 SGHAT and CDR2 FQNNGV. The CDR3 extends over 16 amino acids. The CDR3 bases are TGTGCCAGCAGCTTACACCTGCGGCAGGTCCCAGATACGCAGTATTTT. Amino acids: CASSLHLRQVPDTQYF. The full variable domain, rest sourced from reference TRBV11-2 and TRBJ2-3, is EAGVAQSPRYKIIEKRQSVAFWCNPISGHATLYWYQQILGQGPKLLIQFQNNGVVDDSQLPKDRFSAERLKGVDSTLKIQPAKLEDSAVYLCASSLHLRQVPDTQYFGPGTRLTVL.

The chain uses TRBV4-2 and TRBJ2-5; no clear D. V was shortened by 3 bases and J by 5 bases, with 13 bases between the two germline ends. Germline assignment: CDR1 LGHNA and CDR2 YNFKEQ. This CDR3 has 14 amino acids. CDR3 residues: CASSQESSAETQYF. CDR3 nucleotides: TGTGCCAGCAGCCAGGAAAGTAGTGCTGAGACCCAGTACTTC.

The V gene is TRBV6-5, the J gene TRBJ2-7, with 8 bases lining up with TRBD1. Germline CDR1 MNHEY, CDR2 SVGAGI. V shed 0 bases, J shed 2 bases, and the junction held 3 bases outside the gene matches. CDR3 length equals 15 residues. The CDR3 nucleotides read TGTGCCAGCAGTTACTCCGACAGGGGCCCCTACGAGCAGTACTTC. Encoded protein: CASSYSDRGPYEQYF.

Note on this clonotype: This clone may be a read error of a much larger clone one base away. The chain has TRBV25-1 and TRBJ2-1; no firm D call. The end of the DNA is better explained by TRBJ2-7, so the J call may be wrong. Looked up from germline, CDR1 is MGHDK and CDR2 is SYGVNS. The CDR3 loop spans 14 amino acids. The CDR3 DNA reads TGTGCCAGCAGTGCATCGTTGGCGATCAATGAGCAGTACTTC. Amino acids: CASSASLAINEQYF.

The chain employs TRBV28 and TRBJ2-4, with TRBD1 matching 9 bases. The J call is in doubt because the DNA end fits TRBJ2-7 better. CDR3 length: 15 amino acids. Per the germline V gene, CDR1 is MDHEN and CDR2 is SYDVKM. CDR3: CASGQDRDRVYEQYF. CDR3 bases: TGTGCCAGCGGACAAGACCGGGACAGGGTCTACGAGCAGTACTTC.

The rearrangement links TRBV24-1 to TRBJ2-1, with TRBD1 matching 8 bases. Per the germline V gene, CDR1 is KGHDR and CDR2 is SFDVKD. V lost 5 bases, J lost 2 bases, and 10 bases stayed unmatched. The CDR3 covers 17 residues. The CDR3 region has the DNA TGTGCCACCAGTGGCGGGATCGGACAGGGAGCCTACAATGAGCAGTTCTTC. It translates to CATSGGIGQGAYNEQFF.

This clonotype was picked up a small number of times. The chain employs TRBV2 and TRBJ2-7; TRBD2 might be the D (6 bases). Trimming removed 11 bases from V and 0 bases from J, with 17 bases in between. This CDR3 has 14 residues. Germline loops: CDR1 SNHLY, CDR2 FYNNEI. This CDR3 is CAGCMDYGSYEQYF. Here the CDR3 DNA reads TGTGCCGGGTGCATGGACTATGGCTCCTACGAGCAGTACTTC. Full variable domain (rest looked up from reference TRBV2 and TRBJ2-7): EPEVTQTPSHQVTQMGQEVILRCVPISNHLYFYWYRQILGQKVEFLVSFYNNEISEKSEIFDDQFSVERPDGSNFTLKIRSTKLEDSAMYFCAGCMDYGSYEQYFGPGTRLTVT.

This sequence joins TRBV7-2 and TRBJ1-2; D gene unclear. The CDR3 sequence is 13 residues long. V was shortened by 7 bases and J by 9 bases, with 18 bases between the two germline ends. Germline-derived CDR1 and CDR2 are SGHTA and FQGNSA. This CDR3 is CASTISARGSYTF. CDR3 nucleotides: TGTGCCAGCACCATTTCCGCTCGGGGTAGCTACACCTTC. Full variable domain (rest looked up from reference TRBV7-2 and TRBJ1-2): GAGVSQSPSNKVTEKGKDVELRCDPISGHTALYWYRQSLGQGLEFLIYFQGNSAPDKSGLPSDRFSAERTGGSVSTLTIQRTQQEDSAVYLCASTISARGSYTFGSGTRLTVV.

This clonotype was picked up a small number of times. The chain has TRBV9 and TRBJ2-1; 15 bases fit TRBD2. This CDR3 is built from 19 residues. CDR1 is SGDLS and CDR2 is YYNGEE in the germline V gene. J was trimmed by 7 bases and V by 3 bases; bases with no gene match: 14. The CDR3 is CASSESTWTSGRERNEQFF. CDR3 in DNA: TGTGCCAGCAGCGAATCCACCTGGACTAGCGGGAGGGAGAGAAATGAGCAGTTCTTC.

J is TRBJ2-7 and V is TRBV20-1; 7 positions match TRBD2. Per germline, CDR1 DFQATT and CDR2 SNEGSKA (reference sequence). Trimming at V came to 0 bases and at J to 6 bases, leaving 8 bases not matched to a gene. The CDR3 spans 14 residues. As DNA, the CDR3 is TGCAGTGCTAGAGATCGCGGGAGCTACTCCGAGCAGTACTTC. Its protein product is CSARDRGSYSEQYF.

The CDR3 here is CASSRWGAGLDTEAFF. The CDR3 DNA is TGTGCCAGCAGCCGGTGGGGTGCGGGTCTCGACACTGAAGCTTTCTTT. This rearrangement joins TRBV7-3 to TRBJ1-1; D ambiguous. The V end lost 5 bases, the J end lost 3 bases, and 19 bases lay between the germline ends. The CDR3 extends over 16 amino acids. The germline V gene has CDR1 SGHTA and CDR2 FQGTGA.

The gene calls are TRBV6-1 and TRBJ1-2; possible D gene TRBD1, 6 bases. V lost 0 bases and J lost 1, with 12 bases in between. The germline CDR1 and CDR2 sequences are MNHNS and SASEGT. The CDR3 covers 16 residues. The CDR3: CASSEADTGFNYGYTF. CDR3 nucleotides: TGTGCCAGCAGTGAAGCGGACACAGGGTTTAACTATGGCTACACCTTC.

The CDR3 sequence is CASGGLRYEQFF. CDR3 nucleotide sequence: TGTGCCAGCGGGGGTCTAAGGTATGAGCAGTTCTTC. V usage is TRBV14 and J usage is TRBJ2-1, with D possibly called TRBD1 or TRBD2 (5 bases each). Deletions cut 8 bases from V and 8 bases from J, with 13 bases between. Germline CDR1 is SGHDN and CDR2 is FVKESK. The CDR3 is 12 amino acids.

This clonotype was counted a few times. The chain has TRBV9 and TRBJ2-5, with 10 bases lining up with TRBD2. The CDR3 consists of 16 residues. CDR1 is SGDLS and CDR2 is YYNGEE in the germline V gene. Unmatched junction bases numbered 7, after V lost 4 bases and J lost 1 base. The CDR3 protein is CASSLGLAETQETQYF. The CDR3 bases are TGTGCCAGCAGCCTCGGACTAGCGGAGACCCAAGAGACCCAGTACTTC.

This clonotype was observed at least ten times. The chain joins TRBV9 to TRBJ2-7; 7 bases align to TRBD2. The trim removed 5 bases at V and 3 bases at J, leaving 8 bases unmatched. The germline gives CDR1 SGDLS, CDR2 YYNGEE. This CDR3 comprises 14 residues. The chain's CDR3 is CASSLAEGLYEQYF. The DNA of the CDR3 is TGTGCCAGCAGTCTAGCGGAAGGGCTCTACGAGCAGTACTTC.

The rearrangement links TRBV11-2 to TRBJ2-1; D tentatively fits TRBD1 or TRBD2 (5 bases each). V was trimmed by 5 bases and J by 8 bases, leaving 10 bases between them. The CDR3 has 12 amino acids. Germline CDR1 is SGHAT and CDR2 is FQNNGV. The CDR3 spells CASSQLGDEQFF. CDR3 coding DNA: TGTGCCAGCAGCCAACTAGGGGATGAGCAGTTCTTC.

The V gene is TRBV28, the J gene TRBJ1-2; 7 nucleotides agree with TRBD1. This CDR3 is 13 amino acids long. The V segment lost 11 bases and the J segment 3 bases; nucleotides outside the gene matches: 9. Germline V gives CDR1 MDHEN, CDR2 SYDVKM. The CDR3 DNA follows: TGTGCCTACGCCCATACAGGGGACTATGGCTACACCTTC. It codes for CAYAHTGDYGYTF.

The chain carries TRBV2 and TRBJ1-1; tentative D call: TRBD1 (5 bases). Trimming removed 7 bases at V and 0 bases at J, with 9 bases between. There are 13 residues in the CDR3. Germline V gives CDR1 SNHLY, CDR2 FYNNEI. Written as DNA, the CDR3 is TGTGCCAGCACGGGACGAATGAACACTGAAGCTTTCTTT. Residues: CASTGRMNTEAFF.